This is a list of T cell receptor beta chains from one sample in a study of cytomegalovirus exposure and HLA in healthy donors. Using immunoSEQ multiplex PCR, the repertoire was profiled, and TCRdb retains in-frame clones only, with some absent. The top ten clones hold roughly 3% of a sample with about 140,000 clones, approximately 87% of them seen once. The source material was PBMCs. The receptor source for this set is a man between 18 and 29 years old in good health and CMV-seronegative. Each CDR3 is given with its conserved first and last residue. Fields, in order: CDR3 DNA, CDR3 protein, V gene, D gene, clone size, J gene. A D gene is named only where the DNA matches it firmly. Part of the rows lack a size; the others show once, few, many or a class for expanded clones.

DNA: TGTGCCAGCAGCTTGTGGCAACAGGACAACGAGCAGTACTTC
CDR3: CASSLWQQDNEQYF
V: TRBV11-2
D: NA
size: few
J: TRBJ2-7

DNA: TGCGCCAGCAGCTTTCGGGACAGGGGGACTTACACTGAAGCTTTCTTT
CDR3: CASSFRDRGTYTEAFF
V: TRBV5-1
D: TRBD1
size: NA
J: TRBJ1-1

DNA: TGTGCCAGCAGCCAAGATGCCCTAGCCTACGAGCAGTACTTC
CDR3: CASSQDALAYEQYF
V: TRBV4-2
D: NA
size: NA
J: TRBJ2-7

DNA: TGTGCCAGCAGCGGACAGGGGCGAAGCACTGAAGCTTTCTTT
CDR3: CASSGQGRSTEAFF
V: TRBV2
D: TRBD1
size: NA
J: TRBJ1-1

DNA: TGTGCCAGCAGGGAGCAGGGGTCCTACAATGAGCAGTTCTTC
CDR3: CASREQGSYNEQFF
V: TRBV2
D: NA
size: NA
J: TRBJ2-1

DNA: TGTGCCAGCTCACCAAGAGGGTCGGAGGAGACCCAGTACTTC
CDR3: CASSPRGSEETQYF
V: TRBV18
D: NA
size: NA
J: TRBJ2-5

DNA: TGTGCCAGCAGCTTCCGAGGCTCCTATAATTCACCCCTCCACTTT
CDR3: CASSFRGSYNSPLHF
V: TRBV7-2
D: NA
size: NA
J: TRBJ1-6

DNA: TGTGCCTGGAGTGTACCCGGAGAATACTATGGCTACACCTTC
CDR3: CAWSVPGEYYGYTF
V: TRBV30
D: NA
size: NA
J: TRBJ1-2

DNA: TGTGCCTGGACAGGCTCTGGAAACACCATATATTTT
CDR3: CAWTGSGNTIYF
V: TRBV30
D: NA
size: NA
J: TRBJ1-3

DNA: TGTGCCAGCAGTTCGCGACAGGGGGCGCTTGGCTACACCTTC
CDR3: CASSSRQGALGYTF
V: TRBV25-1
D: TRBD1
size: NA
J: TRBJ1-2

DNA: TGTGCCAGCAGCCACAGGGGTTTTAGCAATCAGCCCCAGCATTTT
CDR3: CASSHRGFSNQPQHF
V: TRBV5-6
D: TRBD1
size: NA
J: TRBJ1-5

DNA: TGTGCCAGCAGCGTAGGGCTAGCGGGAGGACAAGACTTAATAGCCAAAAACATTCAGTACTTC
CDR3: CASSVGLAGGQDLIAKNIQYF
V: TRBV9
D: TRBD2
size: NA
J: TRBJ2-4

DNA: TGTGCCAGTAGTATCAGCAGGGCGTACAATCAGCCCCAGCATTTT
CDR3: CASSISRAYNQPQHF
V: TRBV19
D: NA
size: NA
J: TRBJ1-5

DNA: TGCAGCGTCGACTGGGACAGGGGAGGTACTGAAGCTTTCTTT
CDR3: CSVDWDRGGTEAFF
V: TRBV29-1
D: TRBD1
size: NA
J: TRBJ1-1

DNA: TGTGCCAGCTCACCGGTAGACAGCGGGGCAGAAGCTTTCTTT
CDR3: CASSPVDSGAEAFF
V: TRBV18
D: NA
size: NA
J: TRBJ1-1

DNA: TGTGCCAGCAGTTTTAACAGGGGTCCTGAAGCTTTCTTT
CDR3: CASSFNRGPEAFF
V: TRBV6-5
D: TRBD1
size: NA
J: TRBJ1-1

DNA: TGTGCCAGTACGGTGCGGGAGTTCACCGGGGAGCTGTTTTTT
CDR3: CASTVREFTGELFF
V: TRBV19
D: TRBD2
size: NA
J: TRBJ2-2

DNA: TGTGCCAGCTCACCAACTCAGAACACTGAAGCTTTCTTT
CDR3: CASSPTQNTEAFF
V: TRBV18
D: NA
size: NA
J: TRBJ1-1

DNA: TGTGCCAGCAGTGAAGGACTCCCCGTTTCAGGGGAGCTGTTTTTT
CDR3: CASSEGLPVSGELFF
V: TRBV2
D: NA
size: NA
J: TRBJ2-2

DNA: TGTGCCAGCAGTTTATTAAGGAGCTCCTACAATGAGCAGTTCTTC
CDR3: CASSLLRSSYNEQFF
V: TRBV27
D: NA
size: NA
J: TRBJ2-1

DNA: TGTGCCAGCAGCTATCAGGGAGGGAACACCGGGGAGCTGTTTTTT
CDR3: CASSYQGGNTGELFF
V: TRBV7-2
D: NA
size: few
J: TRBJ2-2